A single sample gave rise to the 10 T cell receptor beta chains below, sequenced in a study of cytomegalovirus exposure and HLA in healthy donors. Profiled with immunoSEQ multiplex PCR; TCRdb holds only in-frame clones, not every one. The sample has roughly 240,000 clones, around nine tenths seen once. The specimen was PBMCs. The receptor source for this set is a man between 18 and 35 years old in good health and CMV-seronegative.

V and J are TRBV6-5 and TRBJ2-3; 9 bases align to TRBD2. This CDR3 contains 16 residues. V lost 0 bases and J lost 5; bases outside the gene matches: 6. Germline CDR1 reads MNHEY; CDR2 reads SVGAGI. The CDR3 protein is CASSYSIAGVRDTQYF. The CDR3 coding sequence is TGTGCCAGCAGTTACTCGATAGCGGGAGTCAGAGATACGCAGTATTTT.

The rearrangement uses TRBV9 and TRBJ1-1; no clear D gene. This CDR3 has 15 residues. V lost 4 bases and J 0 bases, leaving 13 bases between the germline ends. Per germline, CDR1 SGDLS and CDR2 YYNGEE. The CDR3 nucleotides are TGTGCCAGCAGCAAAGAGGCAGAGATGAACACTGAAGCTTTCTTT. This encodes CASSKEAEMNTEAFF.

This chain uses TRBV10-3 with TRBJ2-7; weak D call: TRBD1 (6 bases). V was shortened by 8 bases and J by 5 bases, with 16 bases between the two germline ends. Looked up from germline, CDR1 is ENHRY and CDR2 is SYGVKD. The CDR3 totals 13 residues. The CDR3 sequence: CAILPTGLDEQYF. CDR3 DNA sequence: TGTGCCATCCTCCCAACAGGGTTGGACGAGCAGTACTTC.

The rearrangement uses TRBV5-1 and TRBJ2-5, with D hard to call. V gave up 2 bases and J gave up 2 bases, with 10 bases separating them. The germline V gene has CDR1 SGHRS and CDR2 YFSETQ. There are 14 residues in the CDR3. The CDR3 DNA is TGCGCCAGCAGCTTCTCTCCCCTTCAAGAGACCCAGTACTTC. This gives the protein CASSFSPLQETQYF.

The CDR3 region is CASSSMDRPSQETQYF. The DNA of the CDR3 is TGTGCCAGCAGTTCGATGGACAGGCCCTCCCAAGAGACCCAGTACTTC. The J gene is TRBJ2-5, the V gene TRBV28, with 7 bases lining up with TRBD1. This CDR3 has 16 residues. The germline gives CDR1 MDHEN, CDR2 SYDVKM. Losses at the gene ends were 4 bases for V and 1 base for J; bases not matched to a gene: 9. Supplemented by reference TRBV28 and TRBJ2-5, the full variable domain reads DVKVTQSSRYLVKRTGEKVFLECVQDMDHENMFWYRQDPGLGLRLIYFSYDVKMKEKGDIPEGYSVSREKKERFSLILESASTNQTSMYLCASSSMDRPSQETQYFGPGTRLLVL.

The chain couples TRBV4-1 to TRBJ2-1; 9 bases align to TRBD2. The CDR3 length is 16 residues. Germline V CDR1 and CDR2: MGHRA, YSYEKL. V lost 1 base, J lost 8 bases, and 9 bases stayed unmatched. This chain's CDR3 is CASSQAWLAGAHEQFF. The CDR3 bases are TGCGCCAGCAGCCAAGCGTGGTTAGCGGGAGCGCATGAGCAGTTCTTC.

The chain couples TRBV30 to TRBJ2-1; TRBD2 matches at 10 bases. Trimming cost V 1 base and J 1 base; bases outside gene matches: 7. The CDR3 contains 17 residues. Per germline, CDR1 GTSNPN and CDR2 SVGIG (reference sequence). CDR3 amino acids: CAWSGLAGVGSYNEQFF. As DNA, the CDR3 is TGTGCCTGGAGTGGGCTAGCGGGAGTGGGGTCCTACAATGAGCAGTTCTTC.

V gene TRBV2 combines with J gene TRBJ2-2; D gene ambiguous. CDR3 size: 15 residues. Trimming cost V 2 bases and J 4 bases, with 11 bases left between them. The germline CDR1 and CDR2 sequences are SNHLY and FYNNEI. CDR3 DNA: TGTGCCAGCAGTGAAACAAACAGTTTCACCGGGGAGCTGTTTTTT. It yields the protein CASSETNSFTGELFF.

The chain links TRBV19 to TRBJ2-7, with 9 bases lining up with TRBD2. Trimming cost V 3 bases and J 7 bases; bases outside gene matches: 4. The CDR3 runs 13 residues. Germline CDR1 LNHDA, CDR2 SQIVND (reference sequence). CDR3 sequence reads: CASSMAGGIEQYF. In DNA, the CDR3 is TGTGCCAGTAGTATGGCGGGAGGGATTGAGCAGTACTTC.

The chain joins TRBV6-1 to TRBJ2-7; maybe TRBD1 (5 bases). The length of the CDR3 is 13 residues. Germline V gene lookup returns CDR1 MNHNS and CDR2 SASEGT. V lost 7 bases, J lost 5 bases, and 15 bases lay in between. CDR3 in amino acids: CASNKQARDEQYF. Written as DNA, the CDR3 is TGTGCCAGCAACAAACAGGCCAGGGACGAGCAGTACTTC.